The 26 T cell receptor beta chains reported below all come from one sample, sequenced in a study of blood T cell repertoires in COVID-19. The assay was immunoSEQ multiplex PCR, and TCRdb's table has in-frame clones only and misses some. Of about 180,000 clones detected, 70% to 90% appear once; the ten largest clones hold approximately 2%. The specimen was peripheral blood. These receptors were taken from a man aged 18-30 years who had recovered from COVID-19.

The chain couples TRBV6-6 to TRBJ2-1; TRBD2 agrees at 11 bases. V dropped 2 bases and J dropped 4; count of bases not matched to a gene: 4. The CDR3 loop spans 16 amino acids. The germline V gene encodes CDR1 MNHNY and CDR2 SVGAGI (reference sequence). The CDR3, as DNA: TGTGCCAGCAGTTACGCGCGACTAGCGGGGTACAATGAGCAGTTCTTC. Translation: CASSYARLAGYNEQFF.

The gene calls are TRBV6-6 and TRBJ2-3, with D possibly TRBD2 on 6 matching bases. The CDR3 is 15 residues long. Germline values: CDR1 MNHNY, CDR2 SVGAGI (reference sequence). V shed 6 bases and J shed 0 bases, with 13 bases lying between them. The CDR3 DNA reads as TGTGCCAGCAGCCATGCGGGGATAAGCACAGATACGCAGTATTTT. Its protein is CASSHAGISTDTQYF.

The chain couples TRBV7-8 to TRBJ2-7; maybe TRBD2 (6 bases). The CDR3 length is 12 residues. CDR1 and CDR2 from the germline V gene are SGHVS and FQNEAQ. Trimming took 5 bases from V and 5 from J, leaving 10 bases between them. CDR3 DNA: TGTGCCAGCAGCAACCGACTAGACGAGCAGTACTTC. Residues: CASSNRLDEQYF.

The J gene is TRBJ1-5, the V gene TRBV30; possible D gene TRBD1, 5 bases. The V and J ends lost 2 bases and 3 bases respectively, with 8 bases between them. The CDR3 length is 13 residues. In germline, CDR1 is GTSNPN, CDR2 SVGIG (reference sequence). CDR3 amino acids: CAWSMDNNQPQHF. The CDR3 coding sequence is TGTGCCTGGAGTATGGACAACAATCAGCCCCAGCATTTT.

The chain combines TRBV20-1 with TRBJ2-3, with 8 bases matching TRBD2. Germline V gene sequence: CDR1 DFQATT, CDR2 SNEGSKA (reference sequence). The CDR3 contains 14 residues. The V gene end was trimmed by 3 bases and the J gene end by 4 bases; junction bases not matched to a gene: 6. As DNA, the CDR3 is TGCAGTGCTAGTAGGTCTAGCGGGCCAGATACGCAGTATTTT. Amino acids: CSASRSSGPDTQYF.

The J gene is TRBJ2-5, the V gene TRBV5-4; TRBD1 might be the D (5 bases). The CDR3 is 15 amino acids. CDR1 is SGHNT and CDR2 is YYREEE in the germline V gene (reference sequence). V was cut by 6 bases and J by 9 bases, with 24 bases left in between. The CDR3 sequence is CASTNGLGESGAQYF. CDR3 sequence (DNA): TGTGCCAGCACAAACGGCCTAGGGGAAAGTGGGGCCCAGTACTTC.

In this sample, this clone turned up a few times. The gene calls are TRBV30 and TRBJ2-5, with 10 bases lining up with TRBD2. Trimming took 2 bases from V and 7 from J; bases not matched to a gene: 4. Germline V gene sequence: CDR1 GTSNPN, CDR2 SVGIG (reference sequence). The CDR3 spans 13 residues. CDR3 protein: CAWSTGTSATQYF. CDR3 nucleotides: TGTGCCTGGAGTACCGGGACTAGCGCGACCCAGTACTTC.

The chain has TRBV7-9 and TRBJ2-7, with no clear D. Germline lookup yields CDR1 SEHNR and CDR2 FQNEAQ (reference sequence). The CDR3 covers 13 residues. V was trimmed by 5 bases and J by 7 bases, leaving 15 bases between them. CDR3 sequence: CASSLPPPGEQYF. CDR3 bases: TGTGCCAGCAGCCTACCCCCTCCGGGTGAGCAGTACTTC.

For the CDR3, the DNA is TGTGCCAGCAGTTACTCCCCCGGGGGTAATGAAAAACTGTTTTTT. Translated: CASSYSPGGNEKLFF. This rearrangement joins TRBV6-5 to TRBJ1-4; a possible D gene is TRBD1 (5 bases). Trimming left V 0 bases short and J 4 bases short, with 9 bases between. CDR1 and CDR2 from the germline V gene are MNHEY and SVGAGI. CDR3 size: 15 residues.

The sample holds a few counts of this clone. This CDR3 is also generated by other DNA sequences in the sample. The V and J genes are TRBV18 and TRBJ1-5, with D possibly TRBD1 on 6 matching bases. Trimming cost V 3 bases and J 4 bases, with 7 bases left between them. CDR3 size: 13 residues. The germline CDR1 and CDR2 sequences are KGHSH and LQKENI. The CDR3 DNA is TGTGCCAGCTCACCGGACAGAAATCAGCCCCAGCATTTT. Its translation: CASSPDRNQPQHF. Variable domain in full (rest from reference TRBV18 and TRBJ1-5): NAGVMQNPRHLVRRRGQEARLRCSPMKGHSHVYWYRQLPEEGLKFMVYLQKENIIDESGMPKERFSAEFPKEGPSILRIQQVVRGDSAAYFCASSPDRNQPQHFGDGTRLSIL.

The chain links TRBV5-4 to TRBJ1-1, with D tentatively TRBD1 (6 bases). The ends were cut back, 6 bases at V and 1 base at J, with 10 bases in the middle. Germline CDR1 is SGHNT and CDR2 is YYREEE (reference sequence). This CDR3 spans 13 amino acids. In nucleotides, the CDR3 is TGTGCCAGCACCCCGGGACAGAACACTGAAGCTTTCTTT. Protein: CASTPGQNTEAFF.

The chain has TRBV7-2 and TRBJ2-3; 7 nucleotides match TRBD2. The CDR3 runs to 15 residues. The germline V gene encodes CDR1 SGHTA and CDR2 FQGNSA. J gave up 9 bases and V 3 bases, and 12 bases lay outside the gene matches. Here the CDR3 DNA reads TGTGCCAGCAGCTTGGAGGGAGGGCCGGGGTACACGCAGTATTTT. Amino acids: CASSLEGGPGYTQYF.

The chain employs TRBV9 and TRBJ1-1, with TRBD1 as a possible D gene (6 bases). The germline V and J ends were trimmed by 4 bases and 0 bases, with 16 bases remaining between them. The CDR3 loop spans 16 amino acids. CDR1 SGDLS and CDR2 YYNGEE come from the germline V gene. CDR3 protein: CASSLGGGRMNTEAFF. CDR3 bases: TGTGCCAGCAGCCTAGGGGGAGGGCGGATGAACACTGAAGCTTTCTTT.

The CDR3 DNA sequence: TGTGCCAGCAGTTTATTGGGCGATGAGCAGTTCTTC. It translates to CASSLLGDEQFF. The gene calls are TRBV12-3 or TRBV12-4 and TRBJ2-1, with D unclear. CDR3 size: 12 residues. V lost 2 bases and J 8 bases, leaving 7 bases between the germline ends.

V gene TRBV7-8 combines with J gene TRBJ2-1, with 9 nucleotides matching TRBD1. The CDR3 runs 16 residues. CDR1 and CDR2 (germline): SGHVS, FQNEAQ. J was trimmed by 3 bases and V by 1 base; bases with no gene match: 4. CDR3 residues: CASSLGTGENYNEQFF. The DNA of the CDR3 is TGTGCCAGCAGCTTAGGGACAGGGGAGAACTACAATGAGCAGTTCTTC. The full variable domain, completed using reference TRBV7-8 and TRBJ2-1, is GAGVSQSPRYKVAKRGQDVALRCDPISGHVSLFWYQQALGQGPEFLTYFQNEAQLDKSGLPSDRFFAERPEGSVSTLKIQRTQQEDSAVYLCASSLGTGENYNEQFFGPGTRLTVL.

The chain links TRBV27 to TRBJ2-1; no clear D. This CDR3 is 16 amino acids long. Trimming pared 1 base from V and 0 bases from J, leaving 10 bases between. Germline CDR1 and CDR2: MNHEY and SMNVEV (reference sequence). The CDR3 region has the DNA TGTGCCAGCAGTTTATTCGGCGGAAGCTCCTACAATGAGCAGTTCTTC. As protein: CASSLFGGSSYNEQFF.

This chain links TRBV19 with TRBJ1-5; the D gene is possibly TRBD1 (5 bases). Germline CDR1 reads LNHDA; CDR2 reads SQIVND (reference sequence). The CDR3 has 15 amino acids. V was shortened by 8 bases and J by 1 base, with 15 bases between the two germline ends. The CDR3, as DNA: TGTGCCAGTCTCCTTGGGGCGGGGAGCAATCAGCCCCAGCATTTT. The encoded protein is CASLLGAGSNQPQHF.

This clone was observed a handful of times. This sequence joins TRBV6-6 and TRBJ2-3; 11 bases line up with TRBD2. CDR3 length: 16 amino acids. Germline lookup yields CDR1 MNHNY and CDR2 SVGAGI (reference sequence). After removal of 6 bases from V and 1 base from J, the junction contained 6 bases not matched to a gene. In DNA, the CDR3 is TGTGCCAGCAGCCTGACTAGCGGGGCTCGCACAGATACGCAGTATTTT. As protein: CASSLTSGARTDTQYF.

The V gene is TRBV18, the J gene TRBJ1-1; 7 bases line up with TRBD1. J gave up 5 bases and V 3 bases, and 12 bases lay outside the gene matches. CDR3 length equals 16 residues. The germline V gene encodes CDR1 KGHSH and CDR2 LQKENI. CDR3 bases: TGTGCCAGCTCACCGGTAGGGGGCACGGAAAAAACTGAAGCTTTCTTT. Amino acids: CASSPVGGTEKTEAFF. Combining the CDR3 with reference TRBV18 and TRBJ1-1 gives the whole variable domain NAGVMQNPRHLVRRRGQEARLRCSPMKGHSHVYWYRQLPEEGLKFMVYLQKENIIDESGMPKERFSAEFPKEGPSILRIQQVVRGDSAAYFCASSPVGGTEKTEAFFGQGTRLTVV.

This clone was seen once. The chain employs TRBV6-2 or TRBV6-3 and TRBJ2-3; TRBD2 aligns across 12 bases. This CDR3 is built from 16 residues. Germline loops: CDR1 MNHEY, CDR2 SVGEGT. V dropped 6 bases and J dropped 5; count of bases not matched to a gene: 9. The chain's CDR3 is CASRPTLAGGQDTQYF. CDR3 nucleotide sequence: TGTGCCAGCAGGCCTACCCTAGCGGGAGGGCAAGATACGCAGTATTTT.

This chain joins TRBV6-2 or TRBV6-3 and TRBJ1-5; no clear D gene. The germline V gene encodes CDR1 MNHEY and CDR2 SVGEGT. V gave up 2 bases and J gave up 3 bases, with 5 bases separating them. This CDR3 contains 13 residues. This CDR3 is CASSYDNNQPQHF. In nucleotides, the CDR3 is TGTGCCAGCAGTTACGACAACAATCAGCCCCAGCATTTT.

Written as DNA, the CDR3 is TGTGCCAGCAGCTCCAGGCACCGGGACTACTTACAAGAGACCCAGTACTTC. Amino acid sequence: CASSSRHRDYLQETQYF. The chain employs TRBV5-8 and TRBJ2-5; 7 nucleotides agree with TRBD2. The CDR3 covers 17 residues. With 3 bases clipped from V and 2 bases from J, the junction kept 13 bases outside the gene matches. Germline CDR1 SGHTS, CDR2 YDEGEE.

The genes are TRBV27 and TRBJ1-5, with 7 bases matching TRBD1. V dropped 5 bases and J dropped 4; count of bases not matched to a gene: 11. Looked up from germline, CDR1 is MNHEY and CDR2 is SMNVEV (reference sequence). This CDR3 has 16 amino acids. The CDR3 loop is CASSQTGTGLNQPQHF. The CDR3 DNA reads as TGTGCCAGCAGTCAGACAGGGACTGGCCTTAATCAGCCCCAGCATTTT.

This clone has just a few counts. The rearrangement joins TRBV30 to TRBJ1-2, with a tentative D call TRBD1 (6 bases). V was shortened by 4 bases and J by 1 base, with 16 bases between the two germline ends. CDR1 and CDR2 (germline): GTSNPN, SVGIG (reference sequence). This CDR3 spans 15 amino acids. The CDR3 sequence is CAWTLRWDINYGYTF. The CDR3 DNA sequence: TGTGCCTGGACTCTAAGGTGGGACATTAACTATGGCTACACCTTC.

This clone was seen once. The chain carries TRBV7-9 and TRBJ2-3; weak D call: TRBD2 (6 bases). V dropped 1 base and J dropped 8 bases, with 10 bases sitting between them. Germline CDR1 SEHNR, CDR2 FQNEAQ (reference sequence). This CDR3 region has 13 residues. This chain's CDR3 is CASSLGEESTQYF. The CDR3 DNA reads as TGTGCCAGCAGCTTAGGGGAGGAGAGTACGCAGTATTTT.

The V call is TRBV5-6, the J call TRBJ1-3, with D unclear. The CDR3 is made up of 15 amino acids. The germline V gene encodes CDR1 SGHDT and CDR2 YYEEEE. Trimming cost V 2 bases and J 0 bases, with 9 bases left between them. In DNA form, the CDR3 reads TGTGCCAGCAGCTTACTACTTAGCTCTGGAAACACCATATATTTT. The encoded protein is CASSLLLSSGNTIYF.